This is a list of T cell receptor beta chains from one sample in a study of blood T cell repertoires in COVID-19. The protocol was immunoSEQ multiplex PCR, while the TCRdb copy is restricted to in-frame clones and leaves out a portion. In the table there are some 55,000 clones, approximately 89% of which are singletons. The sequenced sample consisted of peripheral blood. The receptors come from a man aged 55-75 years with acute or convalescent COVID-19. The CDR3 runs from the conserved cysteine through the conserved F or W. The D gene is left open where the match is weak. Clone sizes are given selectively: once, few, many, or a class where the clone is expanded.

>TRBV7-8|TRBD1|TRBJ1-2|.
CASSLEGQGANGGYTF
TGTGCCAGCAGCTTAGAGGGACAGGGGGCGAATGGAGGCTACACCTTC
>TRBV6-5|.|TRBJ1-5|once
CASIPLGTGEQPQHF
TGTGCCAGCATCCCCCTCGGGACTGGGGAACAGCCCCAGCATTTT
>TRBV7-9|TRBD1|TRBJ1-3|.
CAIGTAGNTIYF
TGTGCCATCGGGACAGCTGGAAACACCATATATTTT
>TRBV5-4|.|TRBJ1-2|.
CASSLMSNYGYTF
TGTGCCAGCAGCTTGATGAGTAACTATGGCTACACCTTC
>TRBV4-3|.|TRBJ2-3|few
CASSQAWTVSTDTQYF
TGCGCCAGCAGCCAGGCCTGGACTGTGAGCACAGATACGCAGTATTTT
>TRBV7-2|.|TRBJ1-2|.
CASSLNSNYGYTF
TGTGCCAGCAGCTTAAACAGCAACTATGGCTACACCTTC
>TRBV19|TRBD1|TRBJ1-3|.
CASSGQAYSGNTIYF
TGTGCCAGTAGTGGACAGGCATACTCTGGAAACACCATATATTTT
>TRBV7-2|.|TRBJ2-5|few
CASSRTGIETQYF
TGTGCCAGCAGCCGCACGGGAATCGAGACCCAGTACTTC
>TRBV6-2/TRBV6-3|TRBD2|TRBJ2-1|.
CASSHGGGTEQFF
TGTGCCAGCAGTCACGGCGGGGGGACTGAGCAGTTCTTC
>TRBV13|.|TRBJ2-7|few
CASSEDRPFSYEQYF
TGTGCCAGCAGCGAGGACAGACCGTTCTCCTACGAGCAGTACTTC
>TRBV12-5|.|TRBJ1-5|once
CASGLVGTKKPHF
TGTGCTAGTGGTTTGGTTGGCACTAAAAAGCCGCATTTT
>TRBV27|.|TRBJ1-5|few
CASGVNQPQHF
TGTGCCAGCGGAGTTAATCAGCCCCAGCATTTT
>TRBV7-2|.|TRBJ2-3|.
CASSLDLAGATFDTQYF
TGTGCCAGCAGCTTAGATCTGGCTGGGGCTACATTCGATACGCAGTATTTT
>TRBV27|TRBD1|TRBJ1-5|.
CASSQGAGGMRQPQHF
TGTGCCAGCAGTCAAGGGGCAGGGGGCATGAGGCAGCCCCAGCATTTT
>TRBV29-1|TRBD1|TRBJ1-2|.
CSVDEGRGLYGYTF
TGCAGCGTTGACGAAGGCAGGGGGCTGTATGGCTACACCTTC
>TRBV29-1|TRBD1|TRBJ1-5|.
CSVGTGANQPQHF
TGCAGCGTCGGGACAGGAGCAAATCAGCCCCAGCATTTT
>TRBV19|TRBD2|TRBJ2-5|.
CASSIGSSGGWQETQYF
TGTGCCAGTAGTATAGGTAGTAGCGGGGGATGGCAAGAGACCCAGTACTTC
>TRBV9|.|TRBJ1-6|.
CASSARREIYNSPLHF
TGTGCCAGCAGCGCCCGTCGGGAGATCTATAATTCACCCCTCCACTTT
>TRBV7-8|TRBD1|TRBJ1-1|.
CASQQGINTEAFF
TGTGCCAGCCAACAGGGGATCAACACTGAAGCTTTCTTT
>TRBV10-1|TRBD1|TRBJ1-1|.
CASSAYSDRGVAEAFF
TGCGCCAGCAGCGCATATAGCGACAGGGGGGTCGCTGAAGCTTTCTTT
>TRBV4-1|.|TRBJ1-3|.
CASSLLTGSRGNTIYF
TGCGCCAGCAGCCTACTAACAGGTTCTCGTGGAAACACCATATATTTT
>TRBV19|.|TRBJ1-5|.
CASSKTAGPQHF
TGTGCCAGTAGTAAAACCGCGGGGCCCCAGCATTTT
>TRBV12-1|.|TRBJ1-1|.
CASSPLTGPNTEAFF
TGTGCCAGCAGTCCTTTGACAGGGCCCAACACTGAAGCTTTCTTT
>TRBV7-3|TRBD1|TRBJ2-7|.
CASSYDIGTGRNEQYF
TGTGCCAGCAGCTACGATATCGGGACAGGGAGGAACGAGCAGTACTTC
>TRBV10-3|.|TRBJ1-2|.
CAISDQGNNYGYTF
TGTGCCATCAGTGATCAGGGGAATAACTATGGCTACACCTTC
>TRBV11-2|.|TRBJ1-1|.
CASSLSDAGAFF
TGTGCCAGCAGCTTAAGCGACGCGGGGGCTTTCTTT